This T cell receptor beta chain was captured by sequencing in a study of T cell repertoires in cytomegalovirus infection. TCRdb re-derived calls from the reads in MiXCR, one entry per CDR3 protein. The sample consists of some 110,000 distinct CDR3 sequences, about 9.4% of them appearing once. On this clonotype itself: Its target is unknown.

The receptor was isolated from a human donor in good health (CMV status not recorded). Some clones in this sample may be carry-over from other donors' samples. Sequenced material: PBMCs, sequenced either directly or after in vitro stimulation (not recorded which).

CDR3 sequence (DNA): TGCAGTGCTAGCCGGCCTGGACTTGAACGCACAGATACGCAGTATTTT. Encoded protein: CSASRPGLERTDTQYF. The V and J genes are TRBV20-1 and TRBJ2-3; D is perhaps TRBD2 (5 bases). The germline V gene has CDR1 DFQATT and CDR2 SNEGSKA (reference sequence). V lost 3 bases to trimming and J lost 1 base, with 17 bases between them. This CDR3 has 16 amino acids.